This entry lists 21 T cell receptor beta chains sequenced from one sample in a study of cytomegalovirus exposure and HLA in healthy donors (dated by TCRdb to about 2017). Library method: the immunoSEQ multiplex PCR assay. The table was pulled from immuneACCESS by TCRdb, which kept in-frame rearrangements only. Such tables lose some clones; where checked, under half of the loss comes from unresolved V genes, and the rest has no known cause. The sample table holds 200,000 to 300,000 clones, of which roughly 87% were seen once. Clones ranked in the top ten supply 3% to 3.5% of the sample. Sequenced input: PBMCs. Receptors originate from a woman in her 30s in good health and CMV-seronegative.

The chain links TRBV5-1 to TRBJ1-1; tentatively, D is TRBD1 (5 bases). Germline assignment: CDR1 SGHRS and CDR2 YFSETQ. The CDR3 is made up of 13 amino acids. V was pared by 3 bases and J by 6 bases, with 12 bases between. The CDR3: CASSSGSEAEAFF. For the CDR3, the DNA is TGCGCCAGCAGCTCAGGGTCTGAGGCTGAAGCTTTCTTT.

The chain couples TRBV27 to TRBJ2-7; the D is unclear. Germline CDR1 reads MNHEY; CDR2 reads SMNVEV (reference sequence). Trimming took 4 bases from V and 0 from J, leaving 7 bases between them. The CDR3 has 13 residues. The CDR3 sequence: CASSSAHSYEQYF. The CDR3 nucleotides read TGTGCCAGCAGTTCGGCGCACTCCTACGAGCAGTACTTC.

The chain is built from TRBV5-6 and TRBJ1-5; 9 bases fit TRBD1. The ends lost 4 bases at V and 5 bases at J; junction bases unmatched: 7. This CDR3 comprises 15 residues. CDR1 and CDR2 (germline): SGHDT, YYEEEE. CDR3 sequence reads: CASSIRDRAHQPQHF. In DNA, the CDR3 is TGTGCCAGCAGCATCCGGGACAGGGCCCATCAGCCCCAGCATTTT.

There are a few counts of this clone. The CDR3 spells CASSLGGSGIETQYF. DNA for the CDR3: TGTGCCAGCAGCTTAGGAGGCAGCGGGATCGAGACCCAGTACTTC. The chain is built from TRBV7-9 and TRBJ2-5; 7 bases fit TRBD2. The CDR3 has 15 residues. Trimming removed 1 base from V and 5 bases from J; junction bases left unmatched: 7. The germline CDR1 and CDR2 sequences are SEHNR and FQNEAQ (reference sequence).

The chain has TRBV27 and TRBJ1-2; tentative D call: TRBD1 (5 bases). Trimming removed 1 base at V and 7 bases at J, with 10 bases between. Per the germline V gene, CDR1 is MNHEY and CDR2 is SMNVEV (reference sequence). CDR3 size: 13 residues. The CDR3 DNA follows: TGTGCCAGCAGTTTATTGGGGGGAATTGGCTACACCTTC. It is translated as CASSLLGGIGYTF.

V gene TRBV4-3 combines with J gene TRBJ1-2, with D possibly being TRBD1 (5 bases). This CDR3 has 16 residues. The V gene's germline CDR1 is LGHNA and CDR2 YSLEER. Deletions cut 0 bases from V and 3 bases from J, with 14 bases between. CDR3 in amino acids: CASSQDEAGLDYGYTF. CDR3 bases: TGCGCCAGCAGCCAAGATGAAGCAGGGCTTGACTATGGCTACACCTTC.

The genes are TRBV6-1 and TRBJ2-7; unclear D gene. Germline V gene sequence: CDR1 MNHNS, CDR2 SASEGT. Trimming left V 2 bases short and J 3 bases short, with 8 bases between. The CDR3 contains 13 residues. In nucleotides, the CDR3 is TGTGCCAGCAGTGAACGGCAGGTCTACGAGCAGTACTTC. This translates into CASSERQVYEQYF.

This rearrangement joins TRBV15 to TRBJ2-3, with no clear D. Trimming stripped 7 bases from V and 0 bases from J, with 11 bases between. This CDR3 comprises 14 residues. CDR1 is LNHNV, CDR2 YYDKDF, per germline (reference sequence). DNA for the CDR3: TGTGCCACCATGGCGTCCCATAGCACAGATACGCAGTATTTT. Translating it yields CATMASHSTDTQYF.

The chain joins TRBV2 to TRBJ2-7, with 10 positions matching TRBD2. There are 16 residues in the CDR3. Germline V gene lookup returns CDR1 SNHLY and CDR2 FYNNEI. Unmatched junction bases numbered 11, after V lost 4 bases and J lost 5 bases. This CDR3 is CASSGASGSQPHEQYF. Here the CDR3 DNA reads TGTGCCAGCAGTGGGGCTAGCGGGAGCCAACCCCACGAGCAGTACTTC.

About this clone: Compared with germline, one end of the junction differs, possibly owing to a read error. The rearrangement uses TRBV6-1 and TRBJ2-7; possible D gene TRBD1, 6 bases. The CDR3 contains 14 residues. In germline, CDR1 is MNHNS, CDR2 SASEGT. CDR3 region: CASSEWTVSPSQDF. In DNA, the CDR3 is TGTGCCAGCAGTGAGTGGACAGTTAGCCCTAGCCAAGACTTC.

V and J are TRBV28 and TRBJ2-2; D might be TRBD2 (5 bases). From germline, CDR1 is MDHEN and CDR2 SYDVKM. Trimming took off 4 bases at V and 0 bases at J, with 15 bases between the two ends. The CDR3 has 17 amino acids. CDR3 loop: CASSSLHGGPNTGELFF. CDR3 sequence (DNA): TGTGCCAGCAGTTCACTCCACGGCGGGCCGAACACCGGGGAGCTGTTTTTT.

The chain uses TRBV7-8 and TRBJ2-3; 7 positions match TRBD2. The germline V gene has CDR1 SGHVS and CDR2 FQNEAQ. The CDR3 covers 14 residues. Trimming cost V 2 bases and J 1 base; bases outside gene matches: 0. The CDR3 DNA follows: TGTGCCAGCAGCTTAACTAGCGGCACAGATACGCAGTATTTT. Protein: CASSLTSGTDTQYF.

V is TRBV28 and J is TRBJ2-2, with a tentative D call TRBD1 (5 bases). Germline CDR1 and CDR2: MDHEN and SYDVKM. This CDR3 region has 13 residues. Deletions cut 2 bases from V and 7 bases from J, with 8 bases between. The CDR3 sequence: CASSLGADGELFF. The CDR3 region has the DNA TGTGCCAGCAGTTTAGGGGCGGACGGGGAGCTGTTTTTT.

The rearrangement links TRBV6-6 to TRBJ2-7; D may match TRBD1 or TRBD2 (5 bases each). With 5 bases removed from V and 3 bases from J, the gap between germline ends came to 14 bases. CDR3 length: 14 residues. The germline V gene has CDR1 MNHNY and CDR2 SVGAGI (reference sequence). The CDR3: CASSPPGRNYEQYF. CDR3 in DNA: TGTGCCAGCAGTCCCCCGGGACGGAACTACGAGCAGTACTTC.

CDR3 nucleotides: TGTGCCAGCAGCTTAGGTCGGAGAGAAAAACTGTTTTTT. Amino acids: CASSLGRREKLFF. The J gene is TRBJ1-4, the V gene TRBV7-6; D not resolved. The germline V gene encodes CDR1 SGHVS and CDR2 FNYEAQ. This CDR3 contains 13 residues. V lost 1 base and J lost 8, with 8 bases in between. Full variable domain (missing parts from reference TRBV7-6 and TRBJ1-4): GAGVSQSPRYKVTKRGQDVALRCDPISGHVSLYWYRQALGQGPEFLTYFNYEAQQDKSGLPNDRFSAERPEGSISTLTIQRTEQRDSAMYRCASSLGRREKLFFGSGTQLSVL.

In this sample, this clone turned up once. The gene calls are TRBV29-1 and TRBJ2-1, with a tentative D call TRBD1 (8 bases). V shed 6 bases and J shed 7 bases, with 16 bases lying between them. Germline loops: CDR1 SQVTM, CDR2 ANQGSEA. This CDR3 spans 13 amino acids. For the CDR3, the DNA is TGCAGCGTCACAGGGGGGGAACTTAATGAGCAGTTCTTC. Its translation is CSVTGGELNEQFF.

The chain recombines TRBV9 with TRBJ1-3, with no clear D. Trimming took 3 bases from V and 6 from J, leaving 7 bases between them. The CDR3 sequence is 12 residues long. Germline V gene data show CDR1 as SGDLS and CDR2 as YYNGEE. This CDR3 reads CASSGEENTIYF. CDR3 nucleotide sequence: TGTGCCAGCAGCGGCGAAGAAAACACCATATATTTT.

The chain joins TRBV10-1 to TRBJ2-7, with 8 bases lining up with TRBD1. The V and J ends lost 6 bases and 8 bases, in that order; junction bases with no gene match: 9. There are 13 residues in the CDR3. CDR1 and CDR2 (germline): WNHNN, SYGVQD (reference sequence). In DNA form, the CDR3 reads TGCGCCAGCAGCCCCGGACAGGGTGATAAGCAGTACTTC. This translates into CASSPGQGDKQYF.

The genes are TRBV28 and TRBJ2-1, with a weak D call TRBD2 (5 bases). The germline V gene encodes CDR1 MDHEN and CDR2 SYDVKM. V was pared by 7 bases and J by 0 bases, with 16 bases between. CDR3 length: 16 residues. CDR3 loop: CASIPLKRNSYNEQFF. CDR3 DNA: TGTGCCAGCATCCCCCTCAAGCGGAACTCCTACAATGAGCAGTTCTTC.

The V and J genes are TRBV7-9 and TRBJ2-3; D gene ambiguous. Deletions cut 1 base from V and 2 bases from J, with 10 bases between. The CDR3 spans 15 residues. Germline-derived CDR1 and CDR2 are SEHNR and FQNEAQ (reference sequence). CDR3 nucleotide sequence: TGTGCCAGCAGCTTAGTACATCCCACCACAGATACGCAGTATTTT. Its translation: CASSLVHPTTDTQYF.

The chain carries TRBV27 and TRBJ2-1; 8 bases line up with TRBD2. CDR3 length: 17 amino acids. Germline CDR1 is MNHEY and CDR2 is SMNVEV (reference sequence). Germline trimming cut 1 base from V and 7 bases from J; bases unmatched to any gene: 12. In nucleotides, the CDR3 is TGTGCCAGCAGTTTATTCCGGGGTAGCGGGGCTCTAAATGAGCAGTTCTTC. Protein product: CASSLFRGSGALNEQFF.